The present T cell receptor (beta chain) was sequenced within a study of T cells in Graves' hyperthyroidism and ophthalmopathy. Drawn at first hyperthyroidism diagnosis, the blood sample preceded any ophthalmopathy symptoms. Amplification of TCR beta CDR3 regions was performed using RNA transcripts as template. RT-PCR in the first round (using the HTBI primer set) targeted the TCR CDR3. TCRdb reprocessed the multiplex PCR reads via MiXCR and lists one record per CDR3 protein. The repertoire includes hundreds of thousands of distinct CDR3 sequences, roughly 20% of them detected once, and 16% sits in the top ten. This clonotype was counted ten times or more. The clonotype was recovered from a woman aged 50 to 60 with Graves' hyperthyroidism that later progressed to Graves' ophthalmopathy. Sequencing used blood.

The chain's CDR3 is CASSQLAGARDTQYF. CDR3 coding DNA: TGTGCCAGCAGCCAATTAGCGGGGGCAAGGGATACGCAGTATTTT. The chain uses TRBV3-1 and TRBJ2-3; 9 positions match TRBD2. V dropped 2 bases and J dropped 6; count of bases not matched to a gene: 6. The CDR3 length is 15 residues. Germline V gene sequence: CDR1 LGHDT, CDR2 YNNKEL (reference sequence).